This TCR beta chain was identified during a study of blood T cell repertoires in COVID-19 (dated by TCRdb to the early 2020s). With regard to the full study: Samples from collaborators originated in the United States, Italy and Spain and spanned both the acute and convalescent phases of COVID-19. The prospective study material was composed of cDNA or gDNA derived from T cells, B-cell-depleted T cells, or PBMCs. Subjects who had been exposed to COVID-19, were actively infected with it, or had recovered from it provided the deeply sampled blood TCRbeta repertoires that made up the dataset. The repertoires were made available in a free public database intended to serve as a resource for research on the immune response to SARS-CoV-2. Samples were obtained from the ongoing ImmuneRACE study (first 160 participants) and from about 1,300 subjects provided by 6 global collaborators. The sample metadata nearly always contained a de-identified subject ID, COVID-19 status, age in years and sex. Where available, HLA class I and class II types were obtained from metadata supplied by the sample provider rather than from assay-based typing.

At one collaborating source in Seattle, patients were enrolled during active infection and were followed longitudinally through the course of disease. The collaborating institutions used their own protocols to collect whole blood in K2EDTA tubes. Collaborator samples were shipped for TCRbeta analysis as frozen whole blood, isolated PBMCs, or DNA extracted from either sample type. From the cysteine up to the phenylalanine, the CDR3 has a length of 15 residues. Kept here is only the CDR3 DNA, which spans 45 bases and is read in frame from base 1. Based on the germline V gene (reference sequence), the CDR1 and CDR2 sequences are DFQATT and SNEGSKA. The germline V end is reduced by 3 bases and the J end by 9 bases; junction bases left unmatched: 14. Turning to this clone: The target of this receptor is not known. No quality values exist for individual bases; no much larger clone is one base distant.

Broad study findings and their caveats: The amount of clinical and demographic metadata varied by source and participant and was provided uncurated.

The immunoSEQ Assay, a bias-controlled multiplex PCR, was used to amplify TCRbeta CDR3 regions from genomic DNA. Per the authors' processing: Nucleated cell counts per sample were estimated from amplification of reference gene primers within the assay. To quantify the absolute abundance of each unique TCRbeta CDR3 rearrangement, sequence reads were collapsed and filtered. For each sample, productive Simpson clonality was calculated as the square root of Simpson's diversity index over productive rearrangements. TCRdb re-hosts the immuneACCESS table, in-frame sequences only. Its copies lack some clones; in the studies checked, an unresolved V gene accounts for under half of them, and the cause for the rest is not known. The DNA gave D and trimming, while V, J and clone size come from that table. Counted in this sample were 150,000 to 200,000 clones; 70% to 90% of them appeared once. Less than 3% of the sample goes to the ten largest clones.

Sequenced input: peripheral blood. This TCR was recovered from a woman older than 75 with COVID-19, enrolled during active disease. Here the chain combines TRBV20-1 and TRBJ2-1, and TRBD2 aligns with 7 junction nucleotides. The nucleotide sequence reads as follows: TGCAGTGCTAGTTTCCCGACGGGACTACTTGCTGAGCAGTTCTTC. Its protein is CSASFPTGLLAEQFF.